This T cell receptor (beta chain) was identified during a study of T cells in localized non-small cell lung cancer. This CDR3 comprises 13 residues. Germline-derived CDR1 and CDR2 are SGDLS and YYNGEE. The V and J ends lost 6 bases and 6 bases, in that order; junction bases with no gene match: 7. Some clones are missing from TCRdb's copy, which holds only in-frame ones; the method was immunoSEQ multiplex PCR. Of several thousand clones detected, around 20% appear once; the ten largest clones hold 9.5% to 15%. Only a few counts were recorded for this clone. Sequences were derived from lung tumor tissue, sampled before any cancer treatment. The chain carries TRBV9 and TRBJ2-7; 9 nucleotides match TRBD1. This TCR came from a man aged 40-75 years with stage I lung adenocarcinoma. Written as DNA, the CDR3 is TGTGCCAGCACGGTCCGGACAGGGGTCGAGCAGTACTTC. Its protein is CASTVRTGVEQYF.